This T cell receptor beta chain is drawn from a study of cytomegalovirus exposure and HLA in healthy donors. Study results and caveats: Several V segments, TRBV6-2 and TRBV6-3 among them, could not be told apart and were dropped. Equally common other TCR beta chains were less clonally expanded than HLA-associated ones, a later analysis found.

Among the donors, all were healthy bone marrow donors. This CDR3 spans 13 amino acids. Germline-derived CDR1 and CDR2 are GTSNPN and SVGIG (reference sequence). The V gene lost 3 bases and the J gene lost 9 bases, with 12 bases spanning the gap. About this clone itself: The antigen is unknown.

PCR used 60 Vbeta primers and 13 Jbeta primers. Methods used by the authors: Around 11 million of tens of millions of unique TCR beta chains were shared, per a later count. Sequenced by immunoSEQ multiplex PCR; TCRdb stores in-frame clones only, minus some. V and J calls and clone size follow that table, whereas D and trimming were derived from the DNA. The repertoire holds around 210,000 clones, with around 84% as singletons. The sequenced material came from PBMCs. The receptor comes from a girl aged 2 to 9 in good health and CMV-seronegative. The chain has TRBV30 and TRBJ1-6; possible D gene TRBD1, 5 bases. CDR3 amino acids: CAWRLREGSPLHF. The CDR3 nucleotides are TGTGCCTGGAGGCTCAGGGAAGGTTCACCCCTCCACTTT.